This TCR beta chain was recorded in a study of blood T cell repertoires in COVID-19. Study-wide background: The United States, Italy and Spain provided the acute and convalescent COVID-19 samples. PBMCs, B-cell-depleted T cells, or T cells provided the cDNA or gDNA that made up the material.

The CDR3 runs to 12 residues. J gave up 6 bases and V 3 bases, and 0 bases lay outside the gene matches. CDR1 is MDHEN, CDR2 SYDVKM, per germline. Original analysis: Amplification of reference gene primers provided the estimated nucleated cell counts. Measured with immunoSEQ multiplex PCR; TCRdb has only the in-frame clones, and not every one. D and trimming come from the DNA, and the V and J calls and clone size come from that table. The sample includes approximately 180,000 clones, 88% of them seen just once. The sequence was collected from a human donor in a cohort sampled during active COVID-19. The chain links TRBV28 to TRBJ1-2; 8 bases match TRBD1. The specimen sequenced was peripheral blood. The CDR3 DNA reads as TGTGCCAGCAGTTTGGGACAGGATGGCTACACCTTC. This translates into CASSLGQDGYTF.